This section outlines one T cell receptor (beta chain) sequence together with its context. This CDR3 is also generated by other DNA sequences in the sample. Sequencing used immunoSEQ multiplex PCR; TCRdb keeps in-frame clones, though not all of them. Among about 1 million clones, 75% to 85% were seen once, and the ten largest hold 0.5% to 0.6%. The CDR3 loop spans 13 amino acids. V lost 4 bases and J 2 bases, leaving 8 bases between the germline ends. Germline V gives CDR1 MGHRA, CDR2 YSYEKL. This sample is part of a study of shared clonotypes between healthy human individuals. The clonotype was recovered from a man aged 18 to 35 in good health. Some clones in this sample may be carry-over from other donors' samples. The V call is TRBV4-1, the J call TRBJ1-2, with D tentatively TRBD1 (5 bases). The sample was memory CD4+ T cells from PBMCs. Subset noted: CD45RA-negative fraction. CDR3 amino acids: CASSPTANYGYTF. In DNA form, the CDR3 reads TGCGCCAGCAGCCCGACAGCCAACTATGGCTACACCTTC.